Listed below are T cell receptor beta chains from one sample, sequenced in a study of CD8 T cells in ankylosing spondylitis. MiXCR, run by TCRdb on the 5' RACE reads, gives a single entry per CDR3 protein. Seen here are more than 400,000 distinct CDR3 sequences, approximately 5.3% observed once, and the top ten hold roughly 3.3%. The sample comprised blood, either unsorted or a sorted T cell fraction (not recorded which). These receptors all come from a male donor with ankylosing spondylitis. Both conserved end residues are part of each CDR3. Each record gives: D gene, V gene, clone size, J gene, CDR3 DNA, CDR3 protein. A D gene is named only where the DNA matches it firmly. Rows give clone size only sometimes, using once, few, many, or a class for an expanded clone.

d_call: -; v_call: TRBV27; clone_size: many; j_call: TRBJ1-2; cdr3_nt: TGTGCCAGCAGTTTATCGCCCACCTATCCCTTCTATGGCTACACCTTC; cdr3_aa: CASSLSPTYPFYGYTF
d_call: -; v_call: TRBV7-8; clone_size: many; j_call: TRBJ1-2; cdr3_nt: TGTGCCAGCAGCAAGCTCAGACACGCGAATGGGCACTATGGCTACACCTTC; cdr3_aa: CASSKLRHANGHYGYTF
d_call: -; v_call: TRBV20-1; clone_size: -; j_call: TRBJ2-7; cdr3_nt: TGCAGTGTTTCTTCGGTAGTAGCGGCCTACGAGCAGTACTTC; cdr3_aa: CSVSSVVAAYEQYF
d_call: TRBD1; v_call: TRBV5-3; clone_size: -; j_call: TRBJ1-2; cdr3_nt: TGTGCCAGAAGCTTCCGGGACAGGGAAGGAGGCTACACCTTC; cdr3_aa: CARSFRDREGGYTF
d_call: -; v_call: TRBV7-2; clone_size: many; j_call: TRBJ1-2; cdr3_nt: TGTGCCAGCAGCTTAGCGGCAGGGGCCTATGGCTACACCTTC; cdr3_aa: CASSLAAGAYGYTF
d_call: TRBD1; v_call: TRBV5-1; clone_size: many; j_call: TRBJ2-7; cdr3_nt: TGCGCCAGCAGCCAGGAAGGACAGGGCAAATACGAGCAGTACTTC; cdr3_aa: CASSQEGQGKYEQYF
d_call: TRBD1; v_call: TRBV27; clone_size: many; j_call: TRBJ1-5; cdr3_nt: TGTGCCAGCAGGGCCAGGGGGACTCAGCCCCAGCATTTT; cdr3_aa: CASRARGTQPQHF
d_call: -; v_call: TRBV20-1; clone_size: many; j_call: TRBJ1-3; cdr3_nt: TGCAGTGCTAGAGATTTCCAGGGAAACACCATATATTTT; cdr3_aa: CSARDFQGNTIYF
d_call: -; v_call: TRBV4-2; clone_size: -; j_call: TRBJ1-2; cdr3_nt: TGTGCCATGAGCCGCGGGCGTGGAGAAGGCTACACCTTC; cdr3_aa: CAMSRGRGEGYTF
d_call: TRBD2; v_call: TRBV5-1; clone_size: many; j_call: TRBJ2-1; cdr3_nt: TGCGCCAGCAGCTTGGCAAGGACTAGGTATGACAATGAGCAGTTCTTC; cdr3_aa: CASSLARTRYDNEQFF
d_call: TRBD1; v_call: TRBV5-1; clone_size: many; j_call: TRBJ2-3; cdr3_nt: TGCGCCAGCAGCTCCTCCGGACAGGGGGGGACGAATACGCAGTATTTT; cdr3_aa: CASSSSGQGGTNTQYF
d_call: -; v_call: TRBV29-1; clone_size: many; j_call: TRBJ1-2; cdr3_nt: TGCAGCGCCCCCCGTGTGGATGGCTACACCTTC; cdr3_aa: CSAPRVDGYTF
d_call: TRBD2; v_call: TRBV20-1; clone_size: -; j_call: TRBJ2-7; cdr3_nt: TGCAGTGCAGCCCCTAGCGGGCCTTCCTACGAGCAGTACTTC; cdr3_aa: CSAAPSGPSYEQYF
d_call: -; v_call: TRBV7-8; clone_size: -; j_call: TRBJ2-2; cdr3_nt: TGTGCCAGCAGCTTAGCCAGGCTCGCCGGGGAGCTGTTTTTT; cdr3_aa: CASSLARLAGELFF
d_call: -; v_call: TRBV6-6; clone_size: few; j_call: TRBJ2-1; cdr3_nt: TGTGCCAGCAGTGGGACTGGCTATGAGCAGTTCTTC; cdr3_aa: CASSGTGYEQFF
d_call: TRBD1; v_call: TRBV11-2; clone_size: -; j_call: TRBJ2-7; cdr3_nt: TGTGCCAGCTTGGGACAGGGGAGATCCGAGCAGTACTTC; cdr3_aa: CASLGQGRSEQYF
d_call: -; v_call: TRBV27; clone_size: -; j_call: TRBJ2-5; cdr3_nt: TGTGCCAGCAGCCCCGGACTCCGAGCCCCGCAAGAGACCCAGTACTTC; cdr3_aa: CASSPGLRAPQETQYF
d_call: TRBD1; v_call: TRBV6-2/TRBV6-3; clone_size: many; j_call: TRBJ2-7; cdr3_nt: TGTGCCAGCAGTTTTGGACAGGGAGTAGGCGAGCAGTACTTC; cdr3_aa: CASSFGQGVGEQYF
d_call: -; v_call: TRBV12-3/TRBV12-4; clone_size: many; j_call: TRBJ2-5; cdr3_nt: TGTGCCAGCAGTTGGGCAGTGATCAAAGAGACCCAGTACTTC; cdr3_aa: CASSWAVIKETQYF
d_call: -; v_call: TRBV12-3/TRBV12-4; clone_size: many; j_call: TRBJ2-2; cdr3_nt: TGTGCCAGCGGGGGCCCACGACTGTTTTTT; cdr3_aa: CASGGPRLFF
d_call: -; v_call: TRBV7-9; clone_size: many; j_call: TRBJ1-1; cdr3_nt: TGTGCCAGCACCCTCTACGCGGGGGGTGAAGCTTTCTTT; cdr3_aa: CASTLYAGGEAFF
d_call: -; v_call: TRBV5-1; clone_size: many; j_call: TRBJ1-2; cdr3_nt: TGCGCCAGCAGCTTGTCTACCACCGCTAACTATGGCTACACCTTC; cdr3_aa: CASSLSTTANYGYTF
d_call: TRBD2; v_call: TRBV28; clone_size: many; j_call: TRBJ2-5; cdr3_nt: TGTGCCAGCAGTTCAACAGGACTAGCCCATGAGACCCAGTACTTC; cdr3_aa: CASSSTGLAHETQYF
d_call: TRBD1; v_call: TRBV4-2; clone_size: many; j_call: TRBJ2-7; cdr3_nt: TGTGCCAGCAGCCCGTTATCCGGGACAGGGACCTACGAGCAGTACTTC; cdr3_aa: CASSPLSGTGTYEQYF
d_call: -; v_call: TRBV27; clone_size: many; j_call: TRBJ1-5; cdr3_nt: TGTGCCAGCAGTTTAACTGGGTTCAATCAGCCCCAGCATTTT; cdr3_aa: CASSLTGFNQPQHF
d_call: TRBD1; v_call: TRBV18; clone_size: -; j_call: TRBJ1-3; cdr3_nt: TGTGCCAGCGCGATGGACAGGGTCGGAAACACCATATATTTT; cdr3_aa: CASAMDRVGNTIYF
d_call: -; v_call: TRBV28; clone_size: many; j_call: TRBJ1-1; cdr3_nt: TGTGCCAGCAGTCTCCCTCGGGGTTTGAACACTGAAGCTTTCTTT; cdr3_aa: CASSLPRGLNTEAFF